This is a list of T cell receptor beta chains from one sample in a study of human T cells and chemical hapten exposure. MiXCR, run by TCRdb on the RACE reads, gives a single entry per CDR3 protein. Of a few hundred thousand distinct CDR3 sequences listed, around 5.5% are singletons. Sequencing was performed on whole blood, taken in connection with sensitization to the hapten diphenylcyclopropenone (DPC). The receptors were sampled from a woman younger than 30 with alopecia areata. Some clones in this sample may be carry-over from other donors' samples. The CDR3 runs from the conserved cysteine through the conserved F or W. A D gene is named only where the DNA matches it firmly. Expanded clones get a size class; other rows say once, few or many, or leave the size out.

j_call: TRBJ1-4
v_call: TRBV27
d_call: TRBD1
clone_size: few
cdr3_aa: CASRQGSPNEKLFF
cdr3_nt: TGTGCCAGCAGACAGGGGTCTCCTAATGAAAAACTGTTTTTT

j_call: TRBJ2-3
v_call: TRBV5-1
d_call: TRBD2
clone_size: many
cdr3_aa: CASSLWNSGAPTDTQYF
cdr3_nt: TGCGCCAGCAGCTTGTGGAATAGCGGGGCGCCCACAGATACGCAGTATTTT

j_call: TRBJ2-3
v_call: TRBV9
d_call: .
clone_size: few
cdr3_aa: CASSVAEGAGTDTQYF
cdr3_nt: TGTGCCAGCAGCGTAGCGGAGGGGGCCGGCACAGATACGCAGTATTTT

j_call: TRBJ1-6
v_call: TRBV18
d_call: .
clone_size: few
cdr3_aa: CASSLSGGANSPLHF
cdr3_nt: TGTGCCAGCTCACTCTCGGGGGGAGCGAATTCACCCCTCCACTTT

j_call: TRBJ2-4
v_call: TRBV5-4
d_call: TRBD1
clone_size: .
cdr3_aa: CASSLGWDRGAKNIQYF
cdr3_nt: TGTGCCAGCAGCTTGGGTTGGGACAGGGGGGCCAAAAACATTCAGTACTTC

j_call: TRBJ1-6
v_call: TRBV12-3/TRBV12-4
d_call: .
clone_size: many
cdr3_aa: CASSAGVPYSPLHF
cdr3_nt: TGTGCCAGCAGCGCAGGGGTTCCTTATTCACCCCTCCACTTT

j_call: TRBJ2-3
v_call: TRBV5-1
d_call: TRBD1
clone_size: many
cdr3_aa: CASSPFTRDRGKDTQYF
cdr3_nt: TGCGCCAGCAGCCCCTTCACCCGGGACAGGGGGAAAGATACGCAGTATTTT

j_call: TRBJ1-5
v_call: TRBV20-1
d_call: .
clone_size: few
cdr3_aa: CSARDSTLQPQHF
cdr3_nt: TGCAGTGCTAGGGACTCGACTCTCCAGCCCCAGCATTTT

j_call: TRBJ2-7
v_call: TRBV19
d_call: TRBD1
clone_size: many
cdr3_aa: CASSLGDGQGTYEQYF
cdr3_nt: TGTGCCAGTAGTCTGGGGGACGGACAGGGGACCTACGAGCAGTACTTC

j_call: TRBJ1-1
v_call: TRBV6-6
d_call: .
clone_size: few
cdr3_aa: CASSTTGAGATEAFF
cdr3_nt: TGTGCCAGCAGTACCACGGGGGCAGGGGCCACTGAAGCTTTCTTT

j_call: TRBJ2-3
v_call: TRBV9
d_call: TRBD1
clone_size: .
cdr3_aa: CASSVAGGSSLDTQYF
cdr3_nt: TGTGCCAGCAGCGTAGCAGGGGGTTCTTCTCTAGATACGCAGTATTTT

j_call: TRBJ1-2
v_call: TRBV12-3/TRBV12-4
d_call: .
clone_size: .
cdr3_aa: CASSFLGRENYGYTF
cdr3_nt: TGTGCCAGCAGTTTCCTGGGACGGGAGAACTATGGCTACACCTTC

j_call: TRBJ2-3
v_call: TRBV5-1
d_call: .
clone_size: .
cdr3_aa: CATYRGGQGDTQYF
cdr3_nt: TGCGCCACCTACCGTGGGGGGCAAGGGGATACGCAGTATTTT

j_call: TRBJ1-1
v_call: TRBV5-5
d_call: TRBD1
clone_size: .
cdr3_aa: CASSLIQGGPTEAFF
cdr3_nt: TGTGCCAGCAGCTTAATACAGGGGGGCCCCACTGAAGCTTTCTTT

j_call: TRBJ1-1
v_call: TRBV7-2
d_call: .
clone_size: many
cdr3_aa: CASSLGELNTEAFF
cdr3_nt: TGTGCCAGCAGCTTAGGTGAGCTAAACACTGAAGCTTTCTTT

j_call: TRBJ2-3
v_call: TRBV20-1
d_call: TRBD1
clone_size: many
cdr3_aa: CSANRQGGAGGDTQYF
cdr3_nt: TGCAGTGCTAATAGACAGGGGGGGGCCGGAGGAGATACGCAGTATTTT

j_call: TRBJ1-4
v_call: TRBV29-1
d_call: .
clone_size: many
cdr3_aa: CSVESATNEKLFF
cdr3_nt: TGCAGCGTTGAGAGCGCAACTAATGAAAAACTGTTTTTT

j_call: TRBJ2-7
v_call: TRBV5-1
d_call: .
clone_size: .
cdr3_aa: CAIPLRAQGPYEQYF
cdr3_nt: TGCGCCATCCCGCTCCGGGCCCAGGGCCCCTACGAGCAGTACTTC

j_call: TRBJ2-2
v_call: TRBV7-2
d_call: .
clone_size: .
cdr3_aa: CASSTQNTGELFF
cdr3_nt: TGTGCCAGCAGCACCCAGAACACCGGGGAGCTGTTTTTT

j_call: TRBJ2-3
v_call: TRBV6-2/TRBV6-3
d_call: .
clone_size: few
cdr3_aa: CASSWGKWIEVTQYF
cdr3_nt: TGTGCCAGCAGTTGGGGGAAATGGATTGAGGTTACGCAGTATTTT

j_call: TRBJ2-5
v_call: TRBV2
d_call: .
clone_size: .
cdr3_aa: CASSEAGSGKETQYF
cdr3_nt: TGTGCCAGCAGTGAAGCGGGGTCAGGGAAAGAGACCCAGTACTTC

j_call: TRBJ2-1
v_call: TRBV4-3
d_call: .
clone_size: few
cdr3_aa: CASSRGVRSYNEQFF
cdr3_nt: TGCGCCAGCAGCCGAGGGGTTCGCTCCTACAATGAGCAGTTCTTC

j_call: TRBJ2-5
v_call: TRBV5-6
d_call: .
clone_size: many
cdr3_aa: CASSFRAQETQYF
cdr3_nt: TGTGCCAGCAGCTTCAGGGCCCAAGAGACCCAGTACTTC

j_call: TRBJ2-1
v_call: TRBV3-1
d_call: TRBD1
clone_size: few
cdr3_aa: CASSQEDRGWDEQFF
cdr3_nt: TGTGCCAGCAGCCAAGAGGACAGGGGATGGGATGAGCAGTTCTTC

j_call: TRBJ1-2
v_call: TRBV9
d_call: .
clone_size: .
cdr3_aa: CASSVGTVVLNYGYTF
cdr3_nt: TGTGCCAGCAGCGTTGGGACGGTCGTCCTTAACTATGGCTACACCTTC

j_call: TRBJ1-4
v_call: TRBV4-3
d_call: .
clone_size: many
cdr3_aa: CASSQDFSNEKLFF
cdr3_nt: TGCGCCAGCAGCCAAGATTTCTCTAATGAAAAACTGTTTTTT

j_call: TRBJ2-1
v_call: TRBV10-3
d_call: TRBD2
clone_size: many
cdr3_aa: CAISEDGGAHEQFF
cdr3_nt: TGTGCCATCAGTGAAGACGGGGGGGCCCATGAGCAGTTCTTC

j_call: TRBJ2-1
v_call: TRBV20-1
d_call: .
clone_size: few
cdr3_aa: CSARDGSPGDGEQFF
cdr3_nt: TGCAGTGCTAGAGATGGTTCCCCGGGGGATGGTGAGCAGTTCTTC

j_call: TRBJ1-6
v_call: TRBV20-1
d_call: .
clone_size: .
cdr3_aa: CSAKTNLDSPLHF
cdr3_nt: TGCAGTGCTAAGACAAACTTAGACTCACCCCTCCACTTT

j_call: TRBJ2-3
v_call: TRBV20-1
d_call: TRBD2
clone_size: many
cdr3_aa: CSARPLAGGTDTQYF
cdr3_nt: TGCAGTGCTAGGCCCCTAGCGGGGGGCACAGATACGCAGTATTTT

j_call: TRBJ1-6
v_call: TRBV6-5
d_call: .
clone_size: .
cdr3_aa: CASSYHAGQINSPLHF
cdr3_nt: TGTGCCAGCAGTTACCACGCTGGGCAGATTAATTCACCCCTCCACTTT

j_call: TRBJ1-3
v_call: TRBV3-1
d_call: TRBD1
clone_size: many
cdr3_aa: CASLVGTDSGNTIYF
cdr3_nt: TGTGCCAGCTTGGTTGGGACAGACTCTGGAAACACCATATATTTT

j_call: TRBJ2-7
v_call: TRBV6-1
d_call: .
clone_size: .
cdr3_aa: CASSEILGNYEQYF
cdr3_nt: TGTGCCAGCAGTGAAATTCTGGGTAACTACGAGCAGTACTTC

j_call: TRBJ2-3
v_call: TRBV28
d_call: TRBD2
clone_size: many
cdr3_aa: CAIPGGSTDTQYF
cdr3_nt: TGTGCCATCCCCGGGGGGTCCACAGATACGCAGTATTTT

j_call: TRBJ2-7
v_call: TRBV27
d_call: TRBD2
clone_size: .
cdr3_aa: CASSFLKPRGGRYEQYF
cdr3_nt: TGTGCCAGCAGTTTCTTAAAGCCTCGGGGGGGCAGGTACGAGCAGTACTTC

j_call: TRBJ2-3
v_call: TRBV7-2
d_call: TRBD2
clone_size: .
cdr3_aa: CASSLESGGTDTQYF
cdr3_nt: TGTGCCAGCAGCTTAGAAAGCGGGGGCACAGATACGCAGTATTTT

j_call: TRBJ1-1
v_call: TRBV6-1
d_call: .
clone_size: .
cdr3_aa: CASSYMTQFTEAFF
cdr3_nt: TGTGCCAGCAGTTATATGACACAGTTCACTGAAGCTTTCTTT

j_call: TRBJ2-7
v_call: TRBV10-3
d_call: TRBD2
clone_size: many
cdr3_aa: CAIGLAGLDEQYF
cdr3_nt: TGTGCCATCGGACTAGCGGGGCTCGACGAGCAGTACTTC

j_call: TRBJ2-7
v_call: TRBV7-9
d_call: .
clone_size: .
cdr3_aa: CASSPRTLRRPYEQYF
cdr3_nt: TGTGCCAGCAGCCCGAGGACGTTAAGGCGCCCCTACGAGCAGTACTTC

j_call: TRBJ2-3
v_call: TRBV24-1
d_call: .
clone_size: many
cdr3_aa: CAVEGTATDTQYF
cdr3_nt: TGTGCCGTTGAGGGGACCGCGACAGATACGCAGTATTTT

j_call: TRBJ2-7
v_call: TRBV5-1
d_call: TRBD1
clone_size: few
cdr3_aa: CASSIDRGNEQYF
cdr3_nt: TGCGCCAGCAGCATTGACAGGGGAAACGAGCAGTACTTC

j_call: TRBJ2-2
v_call: TRBV7-2
d_call: .
clone_size: few
cdr3_aa: CASSLNGGEASGELFF
cdr3_nt: TGTGCCAGCAGCTTAAATGGGGGCGAGGCGTCCGGGGAGCTGTTTTTT

j_call: TRBJ1-4
v_call: TRBV9
d_call: .
clone_size: .
cdr3_aa: CASSVRPDGSNEKLFF
cdr3_nt: TGTGCCAGCAGCGTCCGACCCGACGGTTCTAATGAAAAACTGTTTTTT

j_call: TRBJ1-2
v_call: TRBV18
d_call: .
clone_size: few
cdr3_aa: CASSLIRESNYGYTF
cdr3_nt: TGTGCCAGCTCACTTATCAGGGAATCCAACTATGGCTACACCTTC

j_call: TRBJ2-5
v_call: TRBV11-2
d_call: TRBD2
clone_size: few
cdr3_aa: CASGGSGQGETQYF
cdr3_nt: TGTGCCAGCGGCGGGAGTGGCCAAGGGGAGACCCAGTACTTC

j_call: TRBJ1-3
v_call: TRBV5-5
d_call: .
clone_size: .
cdr3_aa: CASSLLADSSGNTIYF
cdr3_nt: TGTGCCAGCAGCTTGTTGGCGGACAGCTCTGGAAACACCATATATTTT

j_call: TRBJ2-7
v_call: TRBV9
d_call: TRBD2
clone_size: few
cdr3_aa: CASSAKLAALSYEQYF
cdr3_nt: TGTGCCAGCAGCGCCAAACTAGCGGCGCTCTCCTACGAGCAGTACTTC

j_call: TRBJ2-3
v_call: TRBV12-3/TRBV12-4
d_call: TRBD2
clone_size: many
cdr3_aa: CASSLSGGGPDTQYF
cdr3_nt: TGTGCCAGCAGTTTGTCGGGGGGAGGGCCAGATACGCAGTATTTT

j_call: TRBJ1-1
v_call: TRBV25-1
d_call: TRBD1
clone_size: many
cdr3_aa: CASSDLLRQGVTEAFF
cdr3_nt: TGTGCCAGCAGTGATCTACTCAGACAGGGAGTAACTGAAGCTTTCTTT

j_call: TRBJ1-4
v_call: TRBV18
d_call: .
clone_size: many
cdr3_aa: CASSPEINQRLFF
cdr3_nt: TGTGCCAGCTCACCTGAAATTAACCAACGACTGTTTTTT

j_call: TRBJ2-7
v_call: TRBV6-1
d_call: TRBD1
clone_size: .
cdr3_aa: CASRDSGTGGYEQYF
cdr3_nt: TGTGCCAGCAGAGACTCCGGGACAGGGGGGTACGAGCAGTACTTC

j_call: TRBJ2-2
v_call: TRBV9
d_call: .
clone_size: few
cdr3_aa: CASSVVDRNTGELFF
cdr3_nt: TGTGCCAGCAGCGTAGTAGACAGGAACACCGGGGAGCTGTTTTTT

j_call: TRBJ2-5
v_call: TRBV5-1
d_call: .
clone_size: few
cdr3_aa: CASSSWTEYQETQYF
cdr3_nt: TGCGCCAGCAGCTCCTGGACAGAGTACCAAGAGACCCAGTACTTC

j_call: TRBJ2-1
v_call: TRBV20-1
d_call: TRBD1
clone_size: many
cdr3_aa: CSAKTGTGPYNEQFF
cdr3_nt: TGCAGTGCGAAAACCGGGACAGGGCCCTACAATGAGCAGTTCTTC

j_call: TRBJ2-2
v_call: TRBV27
d_call: .
clone_size: many
cdr3_aa: CASSLYRGPGKNTGELFF
cdr3_nt: TGTGCCAGCAGTTTATATAGGGGCCCCGGAAAGAACACCGGGGAGCTGTTTTTT

j_call: TRBJ1-5
v_call: TRBV20-1
d_call: .
clone_size: few
cdr3_aa: CSAIGQNQPQHF
cdr3_nt: TGCAGTGCTATTGGACAGAATCAGCCCCAGCATTTT